The source of this T cell receptor (beta chain) is a study of blood T cell repertoires in COVID-19. Authors' processing steps: Estimated nucleated cell counts came from reference gene primer amplification. Profiled with immunoSEQ multiplex PCR; TCRdb holds only in-frame clones, not every one. D and trimming were read from the DNA, whereas the V and J calls and clone size are those reported in that table. The sample has roughly 250,000 clones, around 82% seen once. CDR3 length equals 14 residues. In germline, CDR1 is LNHDA, CDR2 SQIVND (reference sequence). Trimming shortened V by 6 bases and J by 6 bases, and 12 bases separated the two germline ends. This clone occurred once.

This clonotype originated in a man aged 50-60 years with active or convalescent COVID-19. The chain carries TRBV19 and TRBJ1-6; the D gene is possibly TRBD1 (5 bases). The sequenced material came from peripheral blood. CDR3 amino acids: CASSLLGGNSPLHF. As DNA, the CDR3 is TGTGCCAGTAGCCTTTTGGGGGGTAATTCACCCCTCCACTTT.